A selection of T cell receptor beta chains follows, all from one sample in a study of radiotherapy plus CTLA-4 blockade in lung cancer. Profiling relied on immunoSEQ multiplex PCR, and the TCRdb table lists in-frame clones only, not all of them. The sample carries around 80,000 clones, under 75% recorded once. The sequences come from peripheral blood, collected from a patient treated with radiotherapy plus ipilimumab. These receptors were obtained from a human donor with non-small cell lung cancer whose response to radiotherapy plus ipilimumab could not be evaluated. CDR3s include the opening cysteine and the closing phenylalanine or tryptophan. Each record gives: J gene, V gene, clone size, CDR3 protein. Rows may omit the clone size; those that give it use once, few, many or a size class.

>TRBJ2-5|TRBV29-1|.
CSVRTGTGRETQYF
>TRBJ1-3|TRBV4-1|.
CASSPLSGNTIYF
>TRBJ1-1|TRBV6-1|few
CASSHRGWNTEAFF
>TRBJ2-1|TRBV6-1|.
CASSEWDLGYNEQFF
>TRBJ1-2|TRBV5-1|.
CASSLYSGGGGYTF
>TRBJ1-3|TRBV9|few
CASSLSRDLGNTIYF
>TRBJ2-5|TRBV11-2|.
CASSTDRGIQETQYF
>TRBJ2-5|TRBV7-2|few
CASSLVGAGAGETQYF
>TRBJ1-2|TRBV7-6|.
CASSLQIAGTGVDGYTF
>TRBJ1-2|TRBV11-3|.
CASSFGQVHGYTF
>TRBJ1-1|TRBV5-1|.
CASSLDGGNTEAFF
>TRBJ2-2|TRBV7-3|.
CASSSQPPGLARTGELFF
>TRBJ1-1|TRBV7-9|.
CASSLEEHEAFF
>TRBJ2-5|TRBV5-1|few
CASSPNQRETQYF
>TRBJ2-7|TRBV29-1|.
CSVDGQGSYEQYF
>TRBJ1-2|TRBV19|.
CASSIANPNYGYTF
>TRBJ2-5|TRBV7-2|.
CASSPSRQETQYF
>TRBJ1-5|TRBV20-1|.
CSVTGNQPQHF
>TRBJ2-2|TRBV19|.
CASSQERGVAGELFF
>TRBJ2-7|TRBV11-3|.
CASSFGGGSSYEQYF
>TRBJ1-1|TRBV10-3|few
CASNRGGGTEAFF
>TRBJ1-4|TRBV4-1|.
CASSQYLPGASEKLFF